A single sample is the source of the 11 T cell receptor beta chains below, sequenced in a study of T cells after yellow fever vaccination. Via MiXCR, TCRdb re-called the 5' RACE reads, giving one row per CDR3 protein. Here the sample spans over 110,000 distinct CDR3 sequences, around 7.7% being singletons. Sequencing used CD4+ T cells sorted from PBMCs, obtained 5 days after the yellow fever booster vaccination. The origin of the receptors is a man aged 25-40 years who received the YFV17D yellow fever vaccine.

This clonotype was seen many times. The rearrangement uses TRBV19 and TRBJ1-2; D unclear. The CDR3 contains 13 residues. Trimming removed 6 bases from V and 6 bases from J, with 14 bases in between. In germline, CDR1 is LNHDA, CDR2 SQIVND (reference sequence). CDR3 nucleotides: TGTGCCAGTAGCCAGCAAAGGATCAATGGCTACACCTTC. It is translated as CASSQQRINGYTF.

This clonotype was counted only a few times. The rearrangement uses TRBV7-9 and TRBJ2-5; unclear D gene. CDR1 is SEHNR, CDR2 FQNEAQ, per germline (reference sequence). The CDR3 length is 14 residues. V was clipped by 9 bases and J by 1 base, with 15 bases between them. The CDR3 DNA is TGTGCCAGTCGTTCCGGCTGGACCCAAGAGACCCAGTACTTC. Amino acid sequence: CASRSGWTQETQYF. Using reference TRBV7-9 and TRBJ2-5 for the parts outside the CDR3, the full variable domain is DTGVSQNPRHKITKRGQNVTFRCDPISEHNRLYWYRQTLGQGPEFLTYFQNEAQLEKSRLLSDRFSAERPKGSFSTLEIQRTEQGDSAMYLCASRSGWTQETQYFGPGTRLLVL.

This clonotype was counted many times. The J gene is TRBJ2-1, the V gene TRBV5-1; 8 positions agree with TRBD1. After removal of 2 bases from V and 6 bases from J, the junction contained 7 bases not matched to a gene. The CDR3 sequence is 15 residues long. Per the germline V gene, CDR1 is SGHRS and CDR2 is YFSETQ. The CDR3 bases are TGCGCCAGCAGCTTTGCCCAGGGGGCGATCAATGAGCAGTTCTTC. It translates to CASSFAQGAINEQFF.

This clonotype was observed many times. The V call is TRBV28, the J call TRBJ2-1, with 8 bases matching TRBD2. V shed 10 bases, J shed 7 bases, and the junction held 6 bases outside the gene matches. The CDR3 loop spans 12 amino acids. Germline V lookup: CDR1 MDHEN, CDR2 SYDVKM. The CDR3: CATGLAPNEQFF. In nucleotides, the CDR3 is TGTGCCACAGGACTAGCACCTAATGAGCAGTTCTTC.

This clonotype was seen at least ten times. This sequence joins TRBV5-1 and TRBJ2-1, with 7 bases fitting TRBD1. Germline loops: CDR1 SGHRS, CDR2 YFSETQ. This CDR3 has 15 amino acids. Germline trimming cut 1 base from V and 3 bases from J; bases unmatched to any gene: 4. The CDR3, as DNA: TGCGCCAGCAGCTTGACTAGGACAGGCTACAATGAGCAGTTCTTC. Translation gives CASSLTRTGYNEQFF.

This clonotype was counted only a few times. V gene TRBV5-4 combines with J gene TRBJ2-4; D is uncertain. V was shortened by 2 bases and J by 1 base, with 10 bases between the two germline ends. The CDR3 has 15 amino acids. Germline-derived CDR1 and CDR2 are SGHNT and YYREEE (reference sequence). Written as DNA, the CDR3 is TGTGCCAGCAGCTTTGGTGAGAGGGCCAAAAACATTCAGTACTTC. Translated: CASSFGERAKNIQYF.

This clonotype came up many times. The chain couples TRBV7-2 to TRBJ2-5, with 8 nucleotides matching TRBD1. The V segment lost 1 base and the J segment 5 bases; nucleotides outside the gene matches: 9. The length of the CDR3 is 16 residues. Germline lookup yields CDR1 SGHTA and CDR2 FQGNSA. The CDR3 nucleotides read TGTGCCAGCAGCTTAGTGTCAGGGGGCTTGAGCGAGACCCAGTACTTC. The encoded protein is CASSLVSGGLSETQYF.

This clonotype has a count of ten or more. This chain links TRBV3-1 with TRBJ1-5; D ambiguous. The germline CDR1 and CDR2 sequences are LGHDT and YNNKEL (reference sequence). Trimming left V 1 base short and J 0 bases short, with 10 bases between. The CDR3 length is 16 residues. This CDR3 is CASSQGSVNSNQPQHF. The CDR3 DNA follows: TGTGCCAGCAGCCAAGGCTCAGTAAATAGCAATCAGCCCCAGCATTTT.

This clonotype was seen only a few times. V is TRBV12-3 or TRBV12-4 and J is TRBJ1-1; D call uncertain. The CDR3 contains 13 residues. The germline V and J ends were trimmed by 3 bases and 1 base, with 6 bases remaining between them. The CDR3 DNA follows: TGTGCCAGCAGTTTCTCCGGGAACACTGAAGCTTTCTTT. Residues: CASSFSGNTEAFF.

Many counts were recorded for this clonotype. Here the CDR3 reads CASSLAPTGAFYEQYF. CDR3 coding DNA: TGCGCCAGCAGCTTGGCCCCGACCGGGGCCTTCTACGAGCAGTACTTC. The V gene is TRBV5-1, the J gene TRBJ2-7; D might be TRBD1 or TRBD2, each matching 5 bases. Trimming shortened V by 0 bases and J by 3 bases, and 16 bases separated the two germline ends. The length of the CDR3 is 16 residues. CDR1 and CDR2 (germline): SGHRS, YFSETQ. The full variable domain, rest sourced from reference TRBV5-1 and TRBJ2-7, is KAGVTQTPRYLIKTRGQQVTLSCSPISGHRSVSWYQQTPGQGLQFLFEYFSETQRNKGNFPGRFSGRQFSNSRSEMNVSTLELGDSALYLCASSLAPTGAFYEQYFGPGTRLTVT.

This clonotype has ten or more counts. The V and J genes are TRBV15 and TRBJ2-7; 11 bases agree with TRBD2. This CDR3 has 16 residues. J lost 1 base, V lost 3 bases, and 5 bases had no gene match. Germline values: CDR1 LNHNV, CDR2 YYDKDF (reference sequence). The CDR3 is CATSSLLAGVSYEQYF. The CDR3 DNA sequence: TGTGCCACCAGCAGCCTACTAGCGGGAGTTTCCTACGAGCAGTACTTC. Together with reference TRBV15 and TRBJ2-7, the CDR3 gives the full variable domain: DAMVIQNPRYQVTQFGKPVTLSCSQTLNHNVMYWYQQKSSQAPKLLFHYYDKDFNNEADTPDNFQSRRPNTSFCFLDIRSPGLGDTAMYLCATSSLLAGVSYEQYFGPGTRLTVT.